This T cell receptor beta chain was sequenced in a study of technical replicates of blood from several donors. This clone was picked up a small number of times. This CDR3 is 16 amino acids long. Germline V gives CDR1 PRHDT, CDR2 FYEKMQ (reference sequence). V was pared by 4 bases and J by 6 bases, with 9 bases of the junction left unmatched. Assay used: immunoSEQ multiplex PCR; TCRdb lists only in-frame clones, some missing. This sample yields some 63,000 clones, of which around 87% are seen a single time; 4% to 6.5% belongs to the top ten. The TCR originated in a human donor in good health. Some clones in this sample may be carry-over from other donors' samples. Sequences were obtained from PBMCs. V usage is TRBV13 and J usage is TRBJ2-1, with 10 bases identical to TRBD1. The CDR3 loop reads CASSSLSGTGVNEQFF. The CDR3 bases are TGTGCCAGCAGCTCATTGTCCGGGACAGGGGTCAATGAGCAGTTCTTC.